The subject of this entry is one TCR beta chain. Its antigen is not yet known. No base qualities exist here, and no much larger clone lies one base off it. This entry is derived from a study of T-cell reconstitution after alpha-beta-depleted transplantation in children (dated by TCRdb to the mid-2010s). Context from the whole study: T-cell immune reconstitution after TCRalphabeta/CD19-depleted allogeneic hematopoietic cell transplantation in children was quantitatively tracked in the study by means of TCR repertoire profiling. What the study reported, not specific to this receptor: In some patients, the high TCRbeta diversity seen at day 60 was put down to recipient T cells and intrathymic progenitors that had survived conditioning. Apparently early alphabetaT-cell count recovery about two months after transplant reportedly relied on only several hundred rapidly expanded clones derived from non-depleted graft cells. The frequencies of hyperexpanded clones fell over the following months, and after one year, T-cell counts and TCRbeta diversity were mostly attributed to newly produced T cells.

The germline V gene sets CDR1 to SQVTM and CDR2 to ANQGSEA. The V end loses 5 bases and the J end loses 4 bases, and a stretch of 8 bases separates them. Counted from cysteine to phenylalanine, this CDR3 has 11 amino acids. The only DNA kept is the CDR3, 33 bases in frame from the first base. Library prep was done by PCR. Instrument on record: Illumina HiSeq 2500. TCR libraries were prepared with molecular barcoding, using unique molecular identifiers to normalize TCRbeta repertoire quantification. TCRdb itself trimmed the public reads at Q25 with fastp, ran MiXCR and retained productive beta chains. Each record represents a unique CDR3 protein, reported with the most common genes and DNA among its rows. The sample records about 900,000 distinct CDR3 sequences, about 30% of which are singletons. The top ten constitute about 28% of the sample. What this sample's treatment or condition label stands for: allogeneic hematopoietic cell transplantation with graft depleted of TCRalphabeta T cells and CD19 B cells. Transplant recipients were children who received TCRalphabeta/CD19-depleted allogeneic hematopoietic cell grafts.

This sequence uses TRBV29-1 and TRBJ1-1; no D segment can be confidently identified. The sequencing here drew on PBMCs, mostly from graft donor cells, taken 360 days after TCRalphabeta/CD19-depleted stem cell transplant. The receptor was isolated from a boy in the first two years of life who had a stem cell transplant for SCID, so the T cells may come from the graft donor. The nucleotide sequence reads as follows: TGCAGCGTTTTGGATCCCACTGAAGCTTTCTTT. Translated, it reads CSVLDPTEAFF.